This T cell receptor (beta chain) was obtained from a study of control samples from healthy donors and cancer patients. Looked up from germline, CDR1 is SGHNT and CDR2 is YYREEE (reference sequence). CDR3 length equals 12 residues. Concerning this clone: Sequence at one end of the junction differs from germline and may be a read error.

The repertoire was sequenced with immunoSEQ multiplex PCR; TCRdb's copy has only in-frame clones and lacks some. The sample shows approximately 82,000 clones, around 94% of them seen only once. This sequence originates from a woman younger than 35 in good health. The chain couples TRBV5-4 to TRBJ2-4, with D possibly being TRBD1 or TRBD2 (5 bases each). What was sequenced was blood. CDR3 amino acids: CASSWGTFGRAW. CDR3 nucleotides: TGTGCCAGCAGCTGGGGGACCTTCGGCCGGGCGTGG.